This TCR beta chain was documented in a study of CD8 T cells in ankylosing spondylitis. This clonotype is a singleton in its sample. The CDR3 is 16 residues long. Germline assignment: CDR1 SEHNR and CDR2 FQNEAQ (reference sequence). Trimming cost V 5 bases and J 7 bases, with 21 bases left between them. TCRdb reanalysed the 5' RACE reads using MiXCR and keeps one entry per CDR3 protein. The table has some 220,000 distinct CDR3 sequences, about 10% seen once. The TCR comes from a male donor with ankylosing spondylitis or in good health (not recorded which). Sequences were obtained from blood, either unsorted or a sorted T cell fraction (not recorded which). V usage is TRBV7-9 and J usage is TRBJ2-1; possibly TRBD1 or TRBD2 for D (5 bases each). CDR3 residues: CASSPHSGPSSNEQFF. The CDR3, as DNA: TGTGCCAGCAGCCCCCACTCGGGGCCTTCTAGTAATGAGCAGTTCTTC.